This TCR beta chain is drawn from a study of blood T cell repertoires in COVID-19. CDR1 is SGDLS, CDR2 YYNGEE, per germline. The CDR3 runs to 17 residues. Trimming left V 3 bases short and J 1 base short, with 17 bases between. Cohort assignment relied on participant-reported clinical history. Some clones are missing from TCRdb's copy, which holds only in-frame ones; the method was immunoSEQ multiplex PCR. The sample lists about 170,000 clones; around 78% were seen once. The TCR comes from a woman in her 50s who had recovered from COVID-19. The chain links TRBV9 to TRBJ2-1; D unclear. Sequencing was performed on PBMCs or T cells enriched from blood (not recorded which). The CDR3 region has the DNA TGTGCCAGCAGCGATTCTTTGATTGGAGATTCCTACAATGAGCAGTTCTTC. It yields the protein CASSDSLIGDSYNEQFF.